A selection of T cell receptor beta chains follows, all from one sample in a study of cytomegalovirus exposure and HLA in healthy donors. The data were produced by immunoSEQ multiplex PCR, yet TCRdb's version contains in-frame clones alone and is incomplete. Among 200,000 or so clones listed, 82% were seen once. The sample comprised PBMCs. The receptors shown here come from a woman in her 50s in good health and CMV-seropositive. Each CDR3 is given with its conserved first and last residue. A D gene is named only where the DNA matches it firmly. Clone size is stated in some rows and not others, as once, few, many or a class when expanded.

CDR3nt | CDR3aa | d_gene | j_gene | len | v_gene | abundance
TGTGCCAGCAGTACCACAGGGGACTATGGCTACACCTTC | CASSTTGDYGYTF | TRBD1 | TRBJ1-2 | 13 | TRBV2 | .
TGTGCCAGCAGCCGGTCGACAGTAGGCCACGAGCAGTACTTC | CASSRSTVGHEQYF | . | TRBJ2-7 | 14 | TRBV6-6 | .
TGTGCCACCAGCAGGATTGGACAGGGAAGGTCACCCCTCCACTTT | CATSRIGQGRSPLHF | TRBD1 | TRBJ1-6 | 15 | TRBV15 | .
TGTGCCAGCAGTGAGACTAGCGGGAGCACAGATACGCAGTATTTT | CASSETSGSTDTQYF | TRBD2 | TRBJ2-3 | 15 | TRBV5-4 | few
TGTGCCAGCAGTTTAGCCCCTCCGGACGAGCAGTACTTC | CASSLAPPDEQYF | . | TRBJ2-7 | 13 | TRBV28 | .
TGTTCCAGCAGCTTAGTGGAGGCCTATAATGAAAAACTGTTTTTT | CSSSLVEAYNEKLFF | . | TRBJ1-4 | 15 | TRBV7-9 | .
TGTGCCAGCAACGCCGGGGTCAATCAAGAGACCCAGTACTTC | CASNAGVNQETQYF | . | TRBJ2-5 | 14 | TRBV2 | .
TGTGCCAGTAGTTACAGGAACACTGAAGCTTTCTTT | CASSYRNTEAFF | . | TRBJ1-1 | 12 | TRBV19 | .
TGTGCCAGCAGCTCCCAGGGAGGGTTGGGGCCCGGTGGCTACACCTTC | CASSSQGGLGPGGYTF | . | TRBJ1-2 | 16 | TRBV7-9 | .
TGTGCCAGCAGGTCAACAGGGAACACCGGGGAGCTGTTTTTT | CASRSTGNTGELFF | . | TRBJ2-2 | 14 | TRBV5-4 | few
TGTGCCAGCAGTCAGGTCCCCTATGGCTACACCTTC | CASSQVPYGYTF | . | TRBJ1-2 | 12 | TRBV28 | .
TGTGCCAGTAGTGCGGGACAGGGGATCTACGAGCAGTACTTC | CASSAGQGIYEQYF | TRBD1 | TRBJ2-7 | 14 | TRBV19 | .
TGTGCCAGCAGCGTAGTTCCGAGCTCCTACAATGAGCAGTTCTTC | CASSVVPSSYNEQFF | . | TRBJ2-1 | 15 | TRBV9 | .
TGCAGCGTGGGGGGGGCAGGGGCGGGAGAAAATGAGCAGTTCTTC | CSVGGAGAGENEQFF | . | TRBJ2-1 | 15 | TRBV29-1 | .
TGCGCCAGCAGCTTGGTGGCGGGGGCCCCGTCCACCGGGGAGCTGTTTTTT | CASSLVAGAPSTGELFF | . | TRBJ2-2 | 17 | TRBV5-1 | .
TGTGCCAGCAGTCCGACAGGGGCCGATTACGAGCAGTACTTC | CASSPTGADYEQYF | TRBD1 | TRBJ2-7 | 14 | TRBV28 | .
TGTGCCATCAGGGCCAGCGGGACGAACACCGGGGAGCTGTTTTTT | CAIRASGTNTGELFF | TRBD2 | TRBJ2-2 | 15 | TRBV10-3 | .
TGCGCCAGCAGTGAACTAGCGGGGGGACAAGGTGAGCAGTTCTTC | CASSELAGGQGEQFF | TRBD2 | TRBJ2-1 | 15 | TRBV10-1 | few
TGCGCCACCCACGACAGGGGAGAAGGTGTCTACACCTTC | CATHDRGEGVYTF | TRBD1 | TRBJ1-2 | 13 | TRBV5-1 | .
TGTGCCATCAGTGGGACAGGGGAGGCCTACGAGCAGTACTTC | CAISGTGEAYEQYF | TRBD1 | TRBJ2-7 | 14 | TRBV10-3 | .
TGTGCCAGCAGCTCGGGGACAGGGTGGTCGCAAGAGACCCAGTACTTC | CASSSGTGWSQETQYF | TRBD1 | TRBJ2-5 | 16 | TRBV5-6 | .
TGTGCCAGCAGAGACAGGGTCCTCATGAACACTGAAGCTTTCTTT | CASRDRVLMNTEAFF | TRBD1 | TRBJ1-1 | 15 | TRBV6-5 | .
TGTGCCAGCAGTTCAGGGGGCGCAGCGGCTGAAGCTTTCTTT | CASSSGGAAAEAFF | TRBD1 | TRBJ1-1 | 14 | TRBV28 | .
TGTGCCAGCAGCGACTTTAGGGGGACCGTCTTTGATACGCAGTATTTT | CASSDFRGTVFDTQYF | . | TRBJ2-3 | 16 | TRBV9 | .
TGTGCCAGCAGCTTAGGTAGCGGGTTAGTAAATACGCAGTATTTT | CASSLGSGLVNTQYF | TRBD2 | TRBJ2-3 | 15 | TRBV11-2 | .